This T cell receptor beta chain was retrieved from a study of T cells in Graves' hyperthyroidism and ophthalmopathy. Study summary: Staff took peripheral blood when the initial diagnosis was made, before any treatment began. General observations from the study: It was a median around 6 months before onset that the model predicted ophthalmopathy. Researchers found most expanded thyroid clonotypes above 0.001 in blood as well.

In this sample, this clonotype turned up many times. What it binds is not known. The CDR3 has 12 residues. Germline V CDR1 and CDR2: SNHLY, FYNNEI. Trimming took off 3 bases at V and 3 bases at J, with 6 bases between the two ends. Reasons for excluding patients were uncontrolled infection, other autoimmune disease, pregnancy or lactation. What was amplified from RNA transcripts were TCR beta CDR3 regions. TCR CDR3 underwent first-round RT-PCR with the HTBI primer set. TCRdb passed the multiplex PCR reads through MiXCR, listing each CDR3 protein once. The sample consists of around 600,000 distinct CDR3 sequences, more than 15% of them appearing once.

Sequencing used blood. This chain uses TRBV2 with TRBJ2-7; perhaps TRBD1 as D (5 bases). The receptor was isolated from a woman aged 40-49 years with Graves' ophthalmopathy. CDR3 nucleotides: TGTGCCAGCAGTGAGGACAACTACGAGCAGTACTTC. Translated: CASSEDNYEQYF.